These T cell receptor beta chains were read from a single sample in a study of identical twins. In TCRdb, the 5' RACE reads were re-called with MiXCR into one record per CDR3 protein. The table records 550,000 to 700,000 distinct CDR3 sequences, approximately 21% of them present only once. Another study also made use of these data, one on T cells expressing NK-cell markers.

Sequencing used PBMCs. Receptors were obtained from a woman aged 18-35 years in good health. Both conserved end residues are part of each CDR3. A D gene is named only where the DNA matches it firmly. Size values are once, few and many counts, or a class for expanded clones, and some rows have none.

d_gene	v_gene	j_gene	abundance	CDR3aa	CDR3nt
TRBD1	TRBV20-1	TRBJ1-5	NA	CSARQGRYQPQHF	TGCAGTGCCAGACAGGGTCGTTATCAGCCCCAGCATTTT
NA	TRBV20-1	TRBJ2-7	few	CSARTLSSYEQYF	TGCAGTGCTAGGACTCTTAGCTCCTACGAGCAGTACTTC
TRBD2	TRBV12-3/TRBV12-4	TRBJ2-2	NA	CASSFGTSGRDTGELFF	TGTGCCAGCAGTTTCGGAACTAGCGGGAGGGATACCGGGGAGCTGTTTTTT
NA	TRBV9	TRBJ1-1	few	CASSVRGTDTEAFF	TGTGCCAGCAGCGTGAGGGGTACGGACACTGAAGCTTTCTTT
NA	TRBV4-2	TRBJ2-1	many	CASSQNVGKRDGAQFF	TGTGCCAGCAGCCAGAACGTCGGGAAACGAGACGGGGCGCAGTTCTTC
NA	TRBV6-5	TRBJ2-1	few	CASSYRGLNEQFF	TGTGCCAGCAGTTACCGGGGACTTAATGAGCAGTTCTTC
NA	TRBV5-1	TRBJ2-3	NA	CASSAHRVSTDTQYF	TGCGCCAGCAGCGCCCACAGGGTTAGCACAGATACGCAGTATTTT
NA	TRBV29-1	TRBJ2-1	NA	CSVEGAGQSNEQFF	TGCAGCGTTGAAGGGGCAGGGCAAAGCAATGAGCAGTTCTTC
NA	TRBV20-1	TRBJ2-7	many	CSADDQVYEQYF	TGCAGTGCAGACGACCAAGTTTACGAGCAGTACTTC
NA	TRBV20-1	TRBJ2-3	few	CSAEDPRDPTDTQYF	TGCAGTGCCGAAGACCCCCGGGACCCCACAGATACGCAGTATTTT
NA	TRBV24-1	TRBJ1-1	NA	CATSDRSGDAFF	TGTGCCACCAGTGACCGAAGTGGAGACGCTTTCTTT
NA	TRBV25-1	TRBJ2-5	NA	CASSDPRAGGETQYF	TGTGCCAGCAGTGATCCGCGTGCTGGGGGGGAGACCCAGTACTTC
NA	TRBV7-9	TRBJ2-1	few	CASSGAPRRDEQFF	TGTGCCAGCAGCGGGGCGCCGCGTCGGGATGAGCAGTTCTTC
NA	TRBV5-1	TRBJ1-3	few	CASSQGQLRNSGNTIYF	TGCGCCAGCAGCCAAGGACAGTTGCGAAACTCTGGAAACACCATATATTTT
TRBD1	TRBV7-2	TRBJ1-6	few	CASSLEGARAPLHF	TGTGCCAGCAGCTTAGAGGGGGCACGGGCACCCCTCCACTTT
TRBD2	TRBV5-6	TRBJ2-1	NA	CASSLVLAGNEQFF	TGTGCCAGCAGCTTGGTTCTAGCGGGCAATGAGCAGTTCTTC
NA	TRBV12-3/TRBV12-4	TRBJ1-4	NA	CASSLERAEKLFF	TGTGCCAGCAGTTTGGAGAGGGCTGAAAAACTGTTTTTT
TRBD1	TRBV29-1	TRBJ2-5	many	CSVGDRVTETQYF	TGCAGCGTTGGGGACAGGGTTACCGAGACCCAGTACTTC
NA	TRBV11-3	TRBJ2-1	few	CASSPDRGGDEQFF	TGTGCCAGCTCCCCGGACCGGGGAGGCGATGAGCAGTTCTTC
NA	TRBV6-5	TRBJ2-1	few	CASSYRAIPGNEQFF	TGTGCCAGCAGTTATCGGGCCATCCCAGGCAATGAGCAGTTCTTC
TRBD1	TRBV5-1	TRBJ2-3	NA	CASGSQGALTDTQYF	TGCGCCAGCGGGTCACAGGGGGCTCTCACAGATACGCAGTATTTT
TRBD1	TRBV24-1	TRBJ2-1	few	CATSDSRQGKYNEQFF	TGTGCCACCAGTGACTCAAGACAGGGAAAGTACAATGAGCAGTTCTTC
TRBD2	TRBV7-6	TRBJ2-1	few	CASSMRGGLNNEQFF	TGTGCCAGCAGCATGCGGGGGGGCCTCAACAATGAGCAGTTCTTC
NA	TRBV20-1	TRBJ2-1	few	CSALGRGDNEQFF	TGCAGTGCTCTGGGACGAGGCGACAATGAGCAGTTCTTC
NA	TRBV27	TRBJ1-1	NA	CASRTTGIMNTEAFF	TGTGCCAGCAGGACGACAGGAATAATGAACACTGAAGCTTTCTTT
NA	TRBV12-3/TRBV12-4	TRBJ1-1	few	CASSSLGLRTEAFF	TGTGCCAGCAGCTCCCTCGGGTTGAGGACTGAAGCTTTCTTT
TRBD1	TRBV12-3/TRBV12-4	TRBJ1-2	NA	CASMSSGGNGYTF	TGTGCCAGCATGTCCTCAGGGGGCAATGGCTACACCTTC
NA	TRBV12-3/TRBV12-4	TRBJ2-5	NA	CASSSPFQETQYF	TGTGCCAGCAGTTCGCCGTTTCAAGAGACCCAGTACTTC
TRBD1	TRBV5-6	TRBJ1-6	NA	CASSVRDRENSPLHF	TGTGCCAGCAGCGTCCGGGACAGGGAGAATTCACCCCTCCACTTT
NA	TRBV5-1	TRBJ2-2	NA	CASSLQADSLFRGGELFF	TGCGCCAGCAGCTTGCAGGCTGACTCCCTCTTTCGAGGCGGGGAGCTGTTTTTT
TRBD1	TRBV20-1	TRBJ1-1	many	CSATTGMNTEAFF	TGCAGTGCTACGACAGGGATGAACACTGAAGCTTTCTTT
NA	TRBV12-3/TRBV12-4	TRBJ1-3	few	CASSPDGNTIYF	TGTGCCAGCAGCCCTGATGGAAACACCATATATTTT
NA	TRBV30	TRBJ2-2	NA	CAWIPGTVHTGELFF	TGTGCCTGGATCCCAGGGACTGTGCACACCGGGGAGCTGTTTTTT